This is a list of T cell receptor beta chains from one sample in a study of T cells in Graves' hyperthyroidism and ophthalmopathy. Each CDR3 protein gets one entry after TCRdb re-called the multiplex PCR reads with MiXCR. The table has 600,000 to 850,000 distinct CDR3 sequences, 18% seen once. Sequencing input: blood. The receptors were gathered from a woman aged 45 to 65 with Graves' hyperthyroidism that later progressed to Graves' ophthalmopathy. Each CDR3 is given with its conserved first and last residue. D genes are given only for firm matches. Clone sizes are given selectively: once, few, many, or a class where the clone is expanded.

d_call,j_call,v_call,clone_size,cdr3_nt,cdr3_aa
-,TRBJ2-7,TRBV29-1,-,TGCAGCGTTGAATGGCCGGGATCCTACGAGCAGTACTTC,CSVEWPGSYEQYF
-,TRBJ2-2,TRBV7-2,few,TGTGCCAGCAGCTTAGCTGGGGAAAAGGAGCTGTTTTTT,CASSLAGEKELFF
-,TRBJ2-1,TRBV6-5,-,TGTGCCAGCAGTTACTTCCTCGAGGCGAATGAGCAGTTCTTC,CASSYFLEANEQFF
TRBD1,TRBJ1-2,TRBV7-3,many,TGTGCCAGCAGCTTAAGCGGGACAGGGGTCGACTATGGCTACACCTTC,CASSLSGTGVDYGYTF
-,TRBJ1-1,TRBV12-3/TRBV12-4,many,TGTGCCAGCACCTTGACCGAGAACACTGAAGCTTTCTTT,CASTLTENTEAFF
TRBD1,TRBJ1-1,TRBV29-1,many,TGCAGCGTTGCGCAGGGGGCTAACACTGAAGCTTTCTTT,CSVAQGANTEAFF
-,TRBJ2-5,TRBV9,-,TGTGCCAGCAGCGTAGGTGCAGATCAAGAGACCCAGTACTTC,CASSVGADQETQYF
TRBD1,TRBJ2-1,TRBV5-1,few,TGCGCCAGCAGGGACAGGGGGGCCTACAATGAGCAGTTCTTC,CASRDRGAYNEQFF
-,TRBJ1-5,TRBV30,many,TGTGCCTGGAGTGCTCGTGCCGATCAGCCCCAGCATTTT,CAWSARADQPQHF
TRBD1,TRBJ1-6,TRBV7-2,-,TGTGCCACCATGGGACAGGGCGCCCATTCACCCCTCCACTTT,CATMGQGAHSPLHF
-,TRBJ1-5,TRBV20-1,once,TGCAGTGCTAGAGATGGTGGTGGCCGGGCAGATACGCAGCATTTT,CSARDGGGRADTQHF
-,TRBJ1-1,TRBV4-1,many,TGCGCCAGCAGCCAAGGACAGCAGGGCACTGAAGCTTTCTTT,CASSQGQQGTEAFF
-,TRBJ2-1,TRBV20-1,many,TGCAGTGCCCCCCGAGGGACCTACAATGAGCAGTTCTTC,CSAPRGTYNEQFF
-,TRBJ2-2,TRBV7-9,few,TGTGCCAGCAGCTTAGTTTCCAGAGCCGGGGAGCTGTTTTTT,CASSLVSRAGELFF
-,TRBJ2-2,TRBV11-2,many,TGTGCCAGCAGCTTAGCCAGGGTTGACACCGGGGAGCTGTTTTTT,CASSLARVDTGELFF
-,TRBJ1-3,TRBV11-2,few,TGTGCCAGCAGCACAACCATTCGACAGGACTTAAACACCATATATTTT,CASSTTIRQDLNTIYF
-,TRBJ2-1,TRBV6-4,-,TGTGCCAGCAGTCCAGGGCCCCCCGCCAATGAGCAGTTCTTC,CASSPGPPANEQFF
-,TRBJ2-7,TRBV29-1,few,TGCAGCGTTGAAGTGGGAACCGATGGCTACGAGCAGTACTTC,CSVEVGTDGYEQYF
-,TRBJ1-2,TRBV7-8,many,TGTGCCAGCAGCCCTGTGTATGGACGGAATAACTATGGCTACACCTTC,CASSPVYGRNNYGYTF
TRBD1,TRBJ2-7,TRBV4-1,many,TGCGCCAGCAGCCGGGACAGGGGGCCTTTTGAGCAGTACTTC,CASSRDRGPFEQYF
-,TRBJ1-2,TRBV20-1,few,TGCAGTGCTCCCGCTTCTAACTATGGCTACACCTTC,CSAPASNYGYTF
TRBD2,TRBJ2-5,TRBV2,many,TGTGCCAGCAGTGAAGGACTAGCAAAGGAGACCCAGTACTTC,CASSEGLAKETQYF
-,TRBJ1-1,TRBV5-1,many,TGCGCCAGCAGCTTGGTACCAAGGGGCGAGGGCACTGAAGCTTTCTTT,CASSLVPRGEGTEAFF
-,TRBJ1-1,TRBV7-9,-,TGTGCCAGCAGCTTAAGTTGGGGGAACACTGAAGCTTTCTTT,CASSLSWGNTEAFF
TRBD1,TRBJ2-7,TRBV7-6,many,TGTGCCAGCAGGGGGGACAGCTCCTACGAGCAGTACTTC,CASRGDSSYEQYF
TRBD1,TRBJ2-7,TRBV5-1,once,TGCGCCAGCAGCCCCTACCCCCGGGACAGGGGCTACGAGCAGAACTTC,CASSPYPRDRGYEQNF
-,TRBJ2-5,TRBV3-1,-,TGTGCCAGCAGCCAAGGAATCATAGTCGGAAGGGGTGCCCACCAAGAGACCCAGTACTTC,CASSQGIIVGRGAHQETQYF
TRBD1,TRBJ1-1,TRBV6-4,few,TGTGCCAGCAGTGCGACAGGGAAGAACACTGAAGCTTTCTTT,CASSATGKNTEAFF
TRBD1,TRBJ1-2,TRBV15,once,TGTGCCACCAGCCTCTGGGACAGTAACTATGGCTACACCTTC,CATSLWDSNYGYTF
TRBD1,TRBJ1-2,TRBV2,many,TGTGCCAGCAGTGCGGCCGGGACAGGGTCAGGGTATGGCTACACCTTC,CASSAAGTGSGYGYTF
TRBD1,TRBJ1-1,TRBV19,-,TGTGCCAGTAGGGGGGACAGGGGCCGAGCCACTGAAGCTTTCTTT,CASRGDRGRATEAFF
-,TRBJ1-2,TRBV3-1,many,TGTGCCAGCAGCCACAGACAGAGACCCCCCACCTTC,CASSHRQRPPTF
-,TRBJ2-2,TRBV12-3/TRBV12-4,-,TGTGCCAGCAGTGACCGGTGGCCCGGGGAGCTGTTTTTT,CASSDRWPGELFF